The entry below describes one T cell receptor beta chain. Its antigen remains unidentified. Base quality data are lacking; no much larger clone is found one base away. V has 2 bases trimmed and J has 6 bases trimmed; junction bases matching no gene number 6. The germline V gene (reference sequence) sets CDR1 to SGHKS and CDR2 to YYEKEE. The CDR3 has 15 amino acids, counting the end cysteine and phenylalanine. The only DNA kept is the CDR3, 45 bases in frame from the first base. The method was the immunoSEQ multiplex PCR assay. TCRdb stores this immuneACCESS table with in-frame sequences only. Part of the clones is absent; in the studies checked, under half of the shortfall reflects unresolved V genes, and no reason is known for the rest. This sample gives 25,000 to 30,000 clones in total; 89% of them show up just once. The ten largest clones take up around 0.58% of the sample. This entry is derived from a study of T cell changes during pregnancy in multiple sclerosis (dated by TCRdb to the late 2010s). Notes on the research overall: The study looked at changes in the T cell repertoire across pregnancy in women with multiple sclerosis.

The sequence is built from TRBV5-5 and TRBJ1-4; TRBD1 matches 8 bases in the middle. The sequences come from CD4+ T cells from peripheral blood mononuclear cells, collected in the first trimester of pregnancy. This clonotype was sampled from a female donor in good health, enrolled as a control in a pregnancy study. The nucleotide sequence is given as TGTGCCAGCAGCTTTTTAACAGGGGGAGATGAAAAACTGTTTTTT. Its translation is CASSFLTGGDEKLFF.